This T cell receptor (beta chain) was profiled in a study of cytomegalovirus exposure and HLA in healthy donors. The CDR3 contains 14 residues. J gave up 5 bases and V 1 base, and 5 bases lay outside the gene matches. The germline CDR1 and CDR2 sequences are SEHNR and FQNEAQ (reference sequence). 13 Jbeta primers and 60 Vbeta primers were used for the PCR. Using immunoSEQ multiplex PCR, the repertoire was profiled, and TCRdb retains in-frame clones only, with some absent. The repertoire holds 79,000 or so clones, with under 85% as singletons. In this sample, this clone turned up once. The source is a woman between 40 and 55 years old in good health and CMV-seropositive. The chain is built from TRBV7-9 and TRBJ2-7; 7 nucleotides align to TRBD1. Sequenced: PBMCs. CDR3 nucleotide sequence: TGTGCCAGCAGCTTAGGACAGGGAGTCCACGAGCAGTACTTC. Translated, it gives CASSLGQGVHEQYF.